The 5 T cell receptor beta chains reported below all come from one sample, sequenced in a study of molecular identifiers for immune sequencing clone quantification. TCRdb analysed the PCR reads with MiXCR anew, one entry per CDR3 protein. The table records 550,000 to 750,000 distinct CDR3 sequences, just under 20% of them present only once. The source material was naive CD8+ T cells from blood, with Jurkat cell RNA spiked in. As for subset: FACS-sorted CD8+CD4-CCR7+CD45RA+ naive T cells. Every receptor here comes from a human donor in good health. Some libraries in this study had Jurkat cell RNA spiked in.

This clonotype was recorded at least ten times. This chain links TRBV27 with TRBJ1-4; no clear D gene. V shed 5 bases and J shed 8 bases, with 15 bases lying between them. This CDR3 spans 14 amino acids. Per the germline V gene, CDR1 is MNHEY and CDR2 is SMNVEV (reference sequence). CDR3 nucleotides: TGTGCCAGCAGTCCCGCCCTCAGGAGGGAAAAACTGTTTTTT. Residues: CASSPALRREKLFF.

Ten or more counts support this clonotype. The chain employs TRBV3-1 and TRBJ2-7; D gene ambiguous. The V gene lost 4 bases and the J gene lost 2 bases, with 12 bases spanning the gap. CDR1 and CDR2 (germline): LGHDT, YNNKEL (reference sequence). The CDR3 totals 14 residues. The CDR3 loop is CASSPGTAAYEQYF. For the CDR3, the DNA is TGTGCCAGCAGCCCCGGAACGGCGGCCTACGAGCAGTACTTC.

The sample holds many counts of this clonotype. The chain is built from TRBV4-1 and TRBJ2-1, with 9 bases identical to TRBD2. With V trimmed by 2 bases and J by 3 bases, 8 bases remained unmatched. The germline gives CDR1 MGHRA, CDR2 YSYEKL. There are 17 residues in the CDR3. As DNA, the CDR3 is TGCGCCAGCAGCCAACCGACTGCGGGGGGGCGCTACAATGAGCAGTTCTTC. It codes for CASSQPTAGGRYNEQFF.

In this sample, this clonotype turned up a few times. This chain links TRBV7-9 with TRBJ1-4; no definite D call. Germline V gene data show CDR1 as SEHNR and CDR2 as FQNEAQ (reference sequence). V lost 5 bases, J lost 8 bases, and 9 bases lay in between. The CDR3 is 12 residues long. CDR3 DNA: TGTGCCAGCAGCCCCGCGGCGGAAAAACTGTTTTTT. It is translated as CASSPAAEKLFF. Full variable domain (remainder filled in from reference TRBV7-9 and TRBJ1-4): DTGVSQNPRHKITKRGQNVTFRCDPISEHNRLYWYRQTLGQGPEFLTYFQNEAQLEKSRLLSDRFSAERPKGSFSTLEIQRTEQGDSAMYLCASSPAAEKLFFGSGTQLSVL.

This clonotype was observed many times. The J gene is TRBJ1-1, the V gene TRBV14; D might be TRBD1 (5 bases). The CDR3 sequence is 15 residues long. Trimming pared 0 bases from V and 7 bases from J, leaving 15 bases between. CDR1 SGHDN and CDR2 FVKESK come from the germline V gene. CDR3 nucleotide sequence: TGTGCCAGCAGCCAAGATGGCCGGACAACGAATGAAGCTTTCTTT. Protein: CASSQDGRTTNEAFF.